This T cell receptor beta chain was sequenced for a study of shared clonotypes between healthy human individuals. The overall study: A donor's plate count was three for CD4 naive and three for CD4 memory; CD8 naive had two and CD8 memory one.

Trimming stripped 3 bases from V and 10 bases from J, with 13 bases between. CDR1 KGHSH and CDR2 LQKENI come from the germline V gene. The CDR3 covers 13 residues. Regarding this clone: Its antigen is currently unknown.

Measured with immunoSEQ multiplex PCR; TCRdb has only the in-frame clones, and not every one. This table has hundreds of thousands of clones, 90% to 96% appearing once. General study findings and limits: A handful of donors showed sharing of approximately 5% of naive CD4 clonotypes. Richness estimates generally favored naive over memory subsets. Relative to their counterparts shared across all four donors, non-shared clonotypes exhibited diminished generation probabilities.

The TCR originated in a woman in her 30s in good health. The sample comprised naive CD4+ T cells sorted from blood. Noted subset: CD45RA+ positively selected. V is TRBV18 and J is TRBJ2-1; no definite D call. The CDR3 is CASSPSSLREQFF. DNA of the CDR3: TGTGCCAGCTCACCCTCAAGTCTTCGGGAGCAGTTCTTC.